This T cell receptor (beta chain) was sequenced during a study of T cell responses to AZD1222 COVID-19 vaccine. General study results and limits: Sampling captured repertoires only after the peak T cell response. Just a handful of AZD1222 recipients were seropositive at baseline. A reported finding is that nearly half of spike-specific TCRs target unmutated variant regions.

TCRdb's copy holds only in-frame clones and misses some; the assay was immunoSEQ multiplex PCR. The data contain approximately 75,000 clones, around 87% of them seen just once; the ten biggest clones take up less than 20%. The germline V gene encodes CDR1 LGHNA and CDR2 YNFKEQ. This CDR3 region has 16 residues. The ends lost 4 bases at V and 2 bases at J; junction bases unmatched: 6. As concerns this clone: The antigen remains unidentified.

This sequence was found in an adult who received the AZD1222 COVID-19 vaccine. Source: peripheral blood, taken 28 days after the second AZD1222 dose. The chain carries TRBV4-2 and TRBJ1-2, with 11 positions matching TRBD1. Written as DNA, the CDR3 is TGTGCCAGCAGCCGCGACTGGACAGGGGGCAACTATGGCTACACCTTC. This translates into CASSRDWTGGNYGYTF.